This T cell receptor beta chain was documented in a study of cytomegalovirus exposure and HLA in healthy donors. Whole-study findings and limits: A later analysis linked a missense DCLRE1C variant to TCR beta V- and J-gene trimming. It was likely that a cluster of highly shared sequence variants was a sequencing artifact. Researchers reported in a later analysis that common viral pathogens appeared linked to several top clusters.

In the PCR, 60 Vbeta and 13 Jbeta primers were used. Method: immunoSEQ multiplex PCR; TCRdb's copy keeps in-frame clones and lacks some. This table holds about 64,000 clones, roughly 65% found once. Note on this clone: Its antigen is still unknown.

This clonotype originated in a male donor in good health and CMV-seropositive. Source material: PBMCs.

The CDR3 sequence is CASSSRQGSRGNTIYF. Here the CDR3 DNA reads TGTGCCAGCAGCTCAAGACAGGGGTCGCGCGGAAACACCATATATTTT. This chain connects TRBV9 to TRBJ1-3; TRBD1 matches 8 bases. With 4 bases clipped from V and 4 bases from J, the junction kept 10 bases outside the gene matches. The CDR3 consists of 16 residues. The germline CDR1 and CDR2 sequences are SGDLS and YYNGEE.